These 15 T cell receptor beta chains came from one sample sequenced in a study of PD-L1 blockade in urothelial cancer (TCRdb year 2017). Library method: the immunoSEQ multiplex PCR assay. The table was pulled from immuneACCESS by TCRdb, which kept in-frame rearrangements only. Such tables lose some clones; where checked, under half of the loss comes from unresolved V genes, and the rest has no known cause. This sample lists some 50,000 clones; about 85% were detected once. The ten largest clones add up to 1.9% of the sample. The time point label of this sample denotes: peripheral blood 6 weeks after treatment start. The sequencing used PBMCs, collected around atezolizumab (anti-PD-L1) treatment. These receptors were taken from a man aged 45-65 years with urothelial cancer.

V and J are TRBV2 and TRBJ2-1; D call uncertain. The CDR3 covers 10 residues. V was pared by 8 bases and J by 6 bases, with 5 bases between. Germline V gene lookup returns CDR1 SNHLY and CDR2 FYNNEI. CDR3 DNA: TGTGCCAGCCTCGGCAATGAGCAGTTCTTC. This sequence encodes CASLGNEQFF.

The V call is TRBV4-1, the J call TRBJ2-5; 9 bases map to TRBD1. Trimming cost V 1 base and J 1 base; bases outside gene matches: 4. This CDR3 region has 16 residues. Germline V gives CDR1 MGHRA, CDR2 YSYEKL. The CDR3 nucleotides read TGCGCCAGCAGCCAAGCGACAGGGGGACTCCAAGAGACCCAGTACTTC. Translation: CASSQATGGLQETQYF.

The chain uses TRBV30 and TRBJ1-3; TRBD1 is a possible D gene (5 bases). The CDR3 length is 15 residues. Trimming took off 0 bases at V and 1 base at J, with 10 bases between the two ends. CDR1 is GTSNPN, CDR2 SVGIG, per germline (reference sequence). This CDR3 is CAWSVGADSGNTIYF. The DNA of the CDR3 is TGTGCCTGGAGTGTAGGGGCGGATTCTGGAAACACCATATATTTT.

This clone has just a few counts. The chain links TRBV19 to TRBJ2-1; tentatively, D is TRBD2 (5 bases). The CDR3 contains 13 residues. Germline V gene lookup returns CDR1 LNHDA and CDR2 SQIVND (reference sequence). With 4 bases removed from V and 6 bases from J, the gap between germline ends came to 10 bases. CDR3 bases: TGTGCCAGTAGTAAGTGGACTCCCAATGAGCAGTTCTTC. This sequence encodes CASSKWTPNEQFF.

The chain employs TRBV11-2 and TRBJ2-1; a possible D gene is TRBD1 (6 bases). The length of the CDR3 is 14 residues. The V end was cut by 5 bases, the J end by 2 bases, with 10 bases between. Germline CDR1 SGHAT, CDR2 FQNNGV. The CDR3 nucleotides read TGTGCCAGCAGCGGCAGGGGCGCCTACAATGAGCAGTTCTTC. Protein sequence: CASSGRGAYNEQFF.

The J gene is TRBJ2-3, the V gene TRBV5-1; 13 nucleotides line up with TRBD2. The V and J ends lost 4 bases and 2 bases, in that order; junction bases with no gene match: 4. The germline gives CDR1 SGHRS, CDR2 YFSETQ. This CDR3 has 16 amino acids. The DNA for the CDR3 is TGCGCCAGCAGCCTAACTAGCGGGGGGGCCACAGATACGCAGTATTTT. Translated: CASSLTSGGATDTQYF. The full variable domain, in which reference TRBV5-1 and TRBJ2-3 provide the parts outside the CDR3, is KAGVTQTPRYLIKTRGQQVTLSCSPISGHRSVSWYQQTPGQGLQFLFEYFSETQRNKGNFPGRFSGRQFSNSRSEMNVSTLELGDSALYLCASSLTSGGATDTQYFGPGTRLTVL.

The chain is built from TRBV28 and TRBJ2-1; the match to TRBD2 covers 10 bases. The CDR3 runs to 15 residues. V gave up 3 bases and J gave up 6 bases; unmatched junction bases: 5. Looked up from germline, CDR1 is MDHEN and CDR2 is SYDVKM. DNA of the CDR3: TGTGCCAGCAGTTTCGGGACTAGCGATTTCAATGAGCAGTTCTTC. It codes for CASSFGTSDFNEQFF.

This clone occurred once. J is TRBJ2-1 and V is TRBV4-2, with TRBD2 matching over 9 bases. CDR1 and CDR2 from the germline V gene are LGHNA and YNFKEQ. With V trimmed by 0 bases and J by 7 bases, 7 bases remained unmatched. The CDR3 spans 16 residues. CDR3 bases: TGTGCCAGCAGCCAAGATCGGGCGGGGGGGCAAAATGAGCAGTTCTTC. Its protein is CASSQDRAGGQNEQFF.

The rearrangement joins TRBV4-1 to TRBJ2-7; 12 positions match TRBD2. The V gene's germline CDR1 is MGHRA and CDR2 YSYEKL. The V segment lost 3 bases and the J segment 0 bases; nucleotides outside the gene matches: 9. The CDR3 extends over 18 amino acids. The CDR3 protein is CASSQIVTSGGSSYEQYF. Written as DNA, the CDR3 is TGCGCCAGCAGCCAGATCGTCACTAGCGGGGGGAGCTCCTACGAGCAGTACTTC.

The chain couples TRBV4-2 to TRBJ2-7, with TRBD1 identical over 8 bases. Germline V gene data show CDR1 as LGHNA and CDR2 as YNFKEQ. This CDR3 contains 15 residues. Germline trimming cut 1 base from V and 1 base from J; bases unmatched to any gene: 3. This CDR3 reads CASSQGTGLSYEQYF. The CDR3 bases are TGTGCCAGCAGCCAAGGGACAGGGCTGTCCTACGAGCAGTACTTC.

CDR3 DNA: TGTGCCAGCAGCTTAAAGGGCGGGGGGGAGCCCTACAATGAGCAGTTCTTC. Amino acids: CASSLKGGGEPYNEQFF. J is TRBJ2-1 and V is TRBV7-3; TRBD2 matches 9 bases. With V trimmed by 1 base and J by 2 bases, 6 bases remained unmatched. CDR3 length: 17 amino acids. CDR1 is SGHTA, CDR2 FQGTGA, per germline.

This sequence joins TRBV19 and TRBJ1-1; TRBD1 matches 7 bases. V shed 6 bases and J 0 bases; nucleotides not matched to a gene: 4. The germline gives CDR1 LNHDA, CDR2 SQIVND (reference sequence). This CDR3 has 14 amino acids. The CDR3: CASSGRGLNTEAFF. The CDR3 coding sequence is TGTGCCAGTAGCGGTAGGGGGCTGAACACTGAAGCTTTCTTT.

The V and J genes are TRBV11-2 and TRBJ2-3; 8 bases line up with TRBD2. V trimming: 1 base; J trimming: 2 bases; junction bases outside the gene matches: 11. Germline loops: CDR1 SGHAT, CDR2 FQNNGV. This CDR3 spans 18 amino acids. CDR3 loop: CASSLAGAPGGLTDTQYF. As DNA, the CDR3 is TGTGCCAGCAGCTTAGCGGGGGCCCCGGGGGGGCTCACAGATACGCAGTATTTT. The whole variable domain, remainder taken from reference TRBV11-2 and TRBJ2-3, is EAGVAQSPRYKIIEKRQSVAFWCNPISGHATLYWYQQILGQGPKLLIQFQNNGVVDDSQLPKDRFSAERLKGVDSTLKIQPAKLEDSAVYLCASSLAGAPGGLTDTQYFGPGTRLTVL.

This chain joins TRBV7-2 and TRBJ2-1, with 14 bases lining up with TRBD2. Germline V gene sequence: CDR1 SGHTA, CDR2 FQGNSA. The length of the CDR3 is 16 residues. V shed 5 bases and J 5 bases; nucleotides not matched to a gene: 5. CDR3 bases: TGTGCCAGCAGCGCCCGACTAGCGGGAGGGAACAATGAGCAGTTCTTC. Translation: CASSARLAGGNNEQFF.

V gene TRBV11-2 combines with J gene TRBJ2-7; no firm D call. Between the trimmed V and J ends, which lost 4 bases and 3 bases, there was a span of 19 bases. CDR1 and CDR2 from the germline V gene are SGHAT and FQNNGV. The CDR3 contains 16 residues. The CDR3 bases are TGTGCCAGCAGCTCTCCGGGTAGAGGCCCCAACTACGAGCAGTACTTC. Protein product: CASSSPGRGPNYEQYF.